The source of this T cell receptor (beta chain) is a study of cytomegalovirus exposure and HLA in healthy donors. On the study more broadly: Samples from HLA-typed donors yielded about 85 million unique TCRs in an early data release. Study-level points and caveats: TCR sequences were mostly rare, though some public TCRs occurred in many donors. It was reportedly the case that the classifier diagnosed cytomegalovirus status with high specificity and sensitivity. According to a later analysis, donors in an Asian-associated ancestry cluster reportedly had fewer N-insertions than the roughly 720-donor mean.

A word on this clone: The target antigen is unknown.

The PCR employed 60 Vbeta primers together with 13 Jbeta primers. Profiled with immunoSEQ multiplex PCR; TCRdb holds only in-frame clones, not every one. The sample yields about 110,000 clones, 80% to 85% seen once. Deletions cut 2 bases from V and 3 bases from J, with 10 bases between. Germline lookup yields CDR1 GTSNPN and CDR2 SVGIG (reference sequence). The CDR3 consists of 13 residues. The material sequenced was PBMCs. The TCR was taken from a woman aged 25 to 39 in good health and CMV-seronegative. The chain combines TRBV30 with TRBJ1-1; D possibly corresponds to TRBD1 (5 bases). The CDR3 region has the DNA TGTGCCTGGAGTAGGGGTGGTGACACTGAAGCTTTCTTT. Residues: CAWSRGGDTEAFF.